The table lists the clone carrying this T cell receptor beta chain with a few counts. Antigen specificity is unknown. The sample belongs to a study of identical twins. Study-level findings and limits: Low generation-probability sequences were in excess among twin-shared out-of-frame alpha sequences.

The CDR3 has 14 amino acids. The V gene end was trimmed by 3 bases and the J gene end by 3 bases; junction bases not matched to a gene: 5. Germline lookup yields CDR1 MNHEY and CDR2 SMNVEV (reference sequence). TCRdb fed the 5' RACE reads into MiXCR, producing one record per CDR3 protein. The data hold over 600,000 distinct CDR3 sequences, with 21% observed a single time. The sample was also reused in another study, on T cells expressing NK-cell markers. That source adds: From sorted CD3+CD56+NKG2C+, CD3+CD56+NKG2C- and CD3+CD56-NKG2C+ T cells came the TCR beta repertoires. Sorting in several experiments was restricted by an anti-gamma-delta TCR antibody to alpha-beta TCR T cells.

The sequence was collected from a woman aged 18-30 years in good health. V is TRBV27 and J is TRBJ2-7, with 7 bases that match TRBD1. Sequenced sample: PBMCs. The CDR3 loop is CASSLTGIGYEQYF. In nucleotides, the CDR3 is TGTGCCAGCAGTTTGACAGGGATAGGCTACGAGCAGTACTTC.